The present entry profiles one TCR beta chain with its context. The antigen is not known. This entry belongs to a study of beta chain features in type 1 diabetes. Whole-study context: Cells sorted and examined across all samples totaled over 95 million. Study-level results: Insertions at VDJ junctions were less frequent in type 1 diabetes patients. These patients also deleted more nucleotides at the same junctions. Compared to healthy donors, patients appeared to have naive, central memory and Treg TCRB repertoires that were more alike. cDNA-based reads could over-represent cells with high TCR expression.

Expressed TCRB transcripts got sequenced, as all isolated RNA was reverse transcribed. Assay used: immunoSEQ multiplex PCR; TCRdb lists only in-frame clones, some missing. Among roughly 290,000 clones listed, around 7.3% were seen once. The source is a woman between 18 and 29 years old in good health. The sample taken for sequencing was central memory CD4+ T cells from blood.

The CDR3, as DNA: TGTGCCAGCAGTACTAATCAGCCCCAGCATTTT. This encodes CASSTNQPQHF. The chain uses TRBV28 and TRBJ1-5; D not resolved. The V end was cut by 5 bases, the J end by 4 bases, with 3 bases between. The germline gives CDR1 MDHEN, CDR2 SYDVKM. CDR3 size: 11 residues.